A selection of T cell receptor beta chains follows, all from one sample in a study of cytomegalovirus exposure and HLA in healthy donors. The table came from immunoSEQ multiplex PCR; TCRdb's copy has only in-frame clones and leaves some out. The table includes about 140,000 clones, 70% to 80% detected once. The sample comprised PBMCs. The receptors come from a woman aged 40 to 50 in good health and CMV-seropositive. The CDR3 runs from the conserved cysteine through the conserved F or W. The D gene is left open where the match is weak. Only some rows state a clone size, as once, few, many or a class for expanded clones.

TRBV5-1,13,.,TRBJ2-7,.,TGCGCCAGCAGCACGGGACATAATTACGAGCAGTACTTC,CASSTGHNYEQYF
TRBV20-1,11,.,TRBJ2-1,.,TGCAGTGCTAGTGTACAGAATGAGCAGTTCTTC,CSASVQNEQFF
TRBV6-1,15,TRBD2,TRBJ2-3,few,TGTGCCAGCAGATTCGGCGGGACTAGTTTTGATACGCAGTATTTT,CASRFGGTSFDTQYF
TRBV5-1,15,.,TRBJ2-2,few,TGCGCCAGCAGCTTGGCCAATCCGGGTACCGGGGAGCTGTTTTTT,CASSLANPGTGELFF
TRBV11-2,13,.,TRBJ1-2,once,TGTGCCAGCAGTCAGGAGGGTTTCGATGGCTACACCTTC,CASSQEGFDGYTF
TRBV6-5,14,.,TRBJ2-2,.,TGTGCCAGCGGGCTTAAACGGGGCACCGGGGAGCTGTTTTTT,CASGLKRGTGELFF
TRBV6-6,14,TRBD2,TRBJ2-7,.,TGTGCCAGCAGCCAGTTCGGCGGGAGGCACGAGCAGTACTTC,CASSQFGGRHEQYF
TRBV6-5,14,TRBD1,TRBJ2-7,.,TGTGCCAGCAGGCCTCTAGGACAGGGTTACGAGCAGTACTTC,CASRPLGQGYEQYF
TRBV9,15,.,TRBJ2-7,.,TGTGCCAGCAGCGTAGCTCCAACAGGGCGGTACGAGCAGTACTTC,CASSVAPTGRYEQYF
TRBV11-2,16,TRBD2,TRBJ2-1,.,TGTGCCAGCAGCCCCTCTAGCGGGAGGGCCAGGAATGAGCAGTTCTTC,CASSPSSGRARNEQFF
TRBV4-1,19,TRBD2,TRBJ2-1,once,TGCGCCAGCAGCTCCTCACCGGGACTAGCGGGAGTTGTTGGGAATGAGCAGTTCTTC,CASSSSPGLAGVVGNEQFF
TRBV21-1,14,.,TRBJ1-1,once,TGTGCCAGCAGCAAGAAGACAGGGAACACTGAAGCTTTCTTT,CASSKKTGNTEAFF
TRBV5-1,17,TRBD2,TRBJ2-7,.,TGCGCCAGCAGCACCGGGACTAGCGGGAGGAGCTCCTACGAGCAGTACTTC,CASSTGTSGRSSYEQYF